The clone carrying this T cell receptor (beta chain) was detected ten times or more. The sample comes from a study of blood T cells in healthy people across ages. Germline loops: CDR1 SEHNR, CDR2 FQNEAQ (reference sequence). The ends were cut back, 0 bases at V and 0 bases at J, with 8 bases in the middle. This CDR3 region has 15 residues. Combining a sample-barcoded 5' primer with a J-beta primer mix, a second PCR ran for roughly 7 to 12 cycles. TCRdb redid the calling of the 5' RACE reads with MiXCR, one entry per CDR3 protein. The sample carries about 670,000 distinct CDR3 sequences, around 50% recorded once.

V usage is TRBV7-9 and J usage is TRBJ2-5; D possibly corresponds to TRBD2 (6 bases). The source is a woman at least 80 years old in good health. The sample taken for sequencing was blood. CDR3 residues: CASSLAGTYQETQYF. Written as DNA, the CDR3 is TGTGCCAGCAGCTTAGCGGGGACTTACCAAGAGACCCAGTACTTC.